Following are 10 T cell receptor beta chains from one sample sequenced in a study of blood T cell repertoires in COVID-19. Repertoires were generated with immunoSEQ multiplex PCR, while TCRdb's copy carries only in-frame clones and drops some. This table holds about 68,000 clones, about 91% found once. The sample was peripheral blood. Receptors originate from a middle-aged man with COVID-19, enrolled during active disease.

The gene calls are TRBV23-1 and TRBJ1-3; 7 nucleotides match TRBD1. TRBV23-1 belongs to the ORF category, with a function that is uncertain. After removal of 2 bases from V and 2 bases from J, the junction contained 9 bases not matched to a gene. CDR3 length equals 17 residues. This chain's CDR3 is CASSQPMDRSTGNTIYF. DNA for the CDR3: TGCGCCAGCAGTCAACCGATGGACAGGAGTACTGGAAACACCATATATTTT.

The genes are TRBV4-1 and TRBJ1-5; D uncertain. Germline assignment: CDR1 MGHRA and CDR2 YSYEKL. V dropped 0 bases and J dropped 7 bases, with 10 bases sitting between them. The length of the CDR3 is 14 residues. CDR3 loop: CASSQDEGKQPQHF. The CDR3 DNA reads TGCGCCAGCAGCCAAGATGAGGGAAAACAGCCCCAGCATTTT.

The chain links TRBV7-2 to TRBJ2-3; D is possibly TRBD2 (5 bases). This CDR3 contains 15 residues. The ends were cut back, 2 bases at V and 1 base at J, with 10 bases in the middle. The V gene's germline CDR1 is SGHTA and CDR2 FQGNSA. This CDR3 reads CASSLLAGGTDTQYF. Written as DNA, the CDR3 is TGTGCCAGCAGCTTATTAGCCGGGGGCACAGATACGCAGTATTTT.

The CDR3 DNA sequence: TGTGCCATCAGTGGCCCGGGGGGCCAGGAGAGCTACGAGCAGTACTTC. This sequence encodes CAISGPGGQESYEQYF. The V and J genes are TRBV10-3 and TRBJ2-7, with a weak D call TRBD2 (7 bases). V lost 4 bases, J lost 3 bases, and 19 bases lay in between. The germline V gene encodes CDR1 ENHRY and CDR2 SYGVKD. The CDR3 has 16 residues.

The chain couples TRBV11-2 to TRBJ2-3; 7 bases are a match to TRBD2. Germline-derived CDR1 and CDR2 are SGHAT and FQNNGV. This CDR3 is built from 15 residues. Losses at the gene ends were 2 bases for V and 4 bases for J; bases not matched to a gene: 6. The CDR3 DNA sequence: TGTGCCAGCAGCTTACGCGGGGGAGAGGCAGATACGCAGTATTTT. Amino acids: CASSLRGGEADTQYF.

CDR3 protein: CASRSNPSWEGELSTIYF. CDR3 nucleotides: TGTGCAAGTCGCTCAAATCCCTCCTGGGAGGGGGAACTGAGCACCATATATTTT. V gene TRBV12-2 combines with J gene TRBJ1-3. TRBV12-2 is termed a pseudogene. The CDR3 loop spans 18 amino acids.

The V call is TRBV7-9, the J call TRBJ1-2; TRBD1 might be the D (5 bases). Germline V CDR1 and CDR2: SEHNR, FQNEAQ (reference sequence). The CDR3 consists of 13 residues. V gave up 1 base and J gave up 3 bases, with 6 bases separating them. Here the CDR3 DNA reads TGTGCCAGCAGCTTAGGACAGCACTATGGCTACACCTTC. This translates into CASSLGQHYGYTF.

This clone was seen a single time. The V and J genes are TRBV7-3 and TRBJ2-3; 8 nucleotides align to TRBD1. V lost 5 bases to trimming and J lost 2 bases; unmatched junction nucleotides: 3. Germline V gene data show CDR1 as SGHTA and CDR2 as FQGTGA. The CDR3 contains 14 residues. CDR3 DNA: TGTGCCAGCAGCCAGGGGGCCAACACAGATACGCAGTATTTT. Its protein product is CASSQGANTDTQYF.

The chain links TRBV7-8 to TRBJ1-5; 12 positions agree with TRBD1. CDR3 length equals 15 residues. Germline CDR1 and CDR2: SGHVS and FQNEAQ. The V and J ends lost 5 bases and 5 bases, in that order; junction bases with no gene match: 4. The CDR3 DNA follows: TGTGCCAGCAGCACCCGGGACAGGGGGCATCAGCCCCAGCATTTT. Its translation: CASSTRDRGHQPQHF.

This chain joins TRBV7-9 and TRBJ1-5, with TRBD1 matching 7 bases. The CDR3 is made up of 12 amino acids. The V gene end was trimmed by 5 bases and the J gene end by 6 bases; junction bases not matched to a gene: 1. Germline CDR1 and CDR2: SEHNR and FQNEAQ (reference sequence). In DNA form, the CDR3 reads TGTGCCAGCAGCCCAGGGGGTCAGCCCCAGCATTTT. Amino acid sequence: CASSPGGQPQHF.